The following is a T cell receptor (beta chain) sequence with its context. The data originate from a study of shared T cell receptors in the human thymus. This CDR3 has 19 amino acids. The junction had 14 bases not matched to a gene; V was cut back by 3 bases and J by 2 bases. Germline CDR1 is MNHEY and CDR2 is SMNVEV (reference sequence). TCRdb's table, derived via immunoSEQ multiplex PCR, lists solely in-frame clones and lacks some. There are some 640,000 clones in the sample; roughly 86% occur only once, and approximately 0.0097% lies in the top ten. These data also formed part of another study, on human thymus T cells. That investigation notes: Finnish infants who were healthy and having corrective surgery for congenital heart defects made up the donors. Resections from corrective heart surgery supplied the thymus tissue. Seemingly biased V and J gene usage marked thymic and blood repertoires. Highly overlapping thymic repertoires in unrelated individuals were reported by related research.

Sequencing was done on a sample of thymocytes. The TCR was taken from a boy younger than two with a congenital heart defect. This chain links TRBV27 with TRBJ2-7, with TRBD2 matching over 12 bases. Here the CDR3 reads CASSFLAGGPLFRPYEQYF. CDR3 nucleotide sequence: TGTGCCAGCAGTTTCCTAGCGGGAGGGCCTCTTTTTCGCCCCTACGAGCAGTACTTC.